The present T cell receptor (beta chain) was sequenced within a study of Ad26.COV2.S vaccination and SARS-CoV-2 variants. Turning to the study itself: This donor came from the COV1001 trial of Ad26.COV2.S. Participants got Ad26.COV2.S intramuscularly, once or twice 56 days apart.

Study-level results: Reported post-vaccination CD8+ and CD4+ T cell responses to spike showed substantial breadth.

The repertoire was sequenced with immunoSEQ multiplex PCR; TCRdb's copy has only in-frame clones and lacks some. Altogether over 200,000 clones are present, 70% to 90% being singletons, with the ten largest covering approximately 11%. Regarding this clone: Its antigen is unknown.

Germline-derived CDR1 and CDR2 are SGHVS and FNYEAQ. Trimming left V 0 bases short and J 0 bases short, with 9 bases between. There are 17 residues in the CDR3. Stated treatment: some 20 received Ad26.COV2.S at low or high dose, single or two shots; roughly 5 received placebo; per-sample allocation not given. On day 63 after the first injection, vaccine and placebo recipients gave samples. This receptor was taken from a person between 18 and 65 years old who received the Ad26.COV2.S COVID-19 vaccine or a placebo. Specimen: peripheral blood, collected in a trial of Ad26.COV2.S vaccine versus placebo. This chain links TRBV7-6 with TRBJ2-6; D call uncertain. This chain's CDR3 is CASSLAPQSSGANVLTF. CDR3 nucleotides: TGTGCCAGCAGCTTAGCGCCTCAGAGCTCTGGGGCCAACGTCCTGACTTTC.